The 27 T cell receptor beta chains listed next were all sequenced from one sample in a study of T cells in tumors after PD-1 blockade. Produced via immunoSEQ multiplex PCR; TCRdb's table is partial and in-frame only. Among around 50,000 clones listed, roughly 80% were seen once. The sequencing used PBMCs, collected before anti-PD-1 therapy. All receptors derive from a human donor with advanced basal cell or squamous cell carcinoma (not recorded which).

This clone was seen only once. The chain recombines TRBV27 with TRBJ2-1, with D perhaps matching TRBD1 or TRBD2 (5 bases each). The germline V gene has CDR1 MNHEY and CDR2 SMNVEV (reference sequence). V was clipped by 5 bases and J by 0 bases, with 14 bases between them. This CDR3 region has 16 residues. CDR3 sequence (DNA): TGTGCCAGCAGTGTCCTCCCAGGGAGCTCCTACAATGAGCAGTTCTTC. Translating gives CASSVLPGSSYNEQFF.

The chain couples TRBV5-1 to TRBJ1-1, with TRBD1 as a possible D gene (5 bases). Germline V CDR1 and CDR2: SGHRS, YFSETQ. The V and J ends lost 0 bases and 7 bases respectively, with 10 bases between them. This CDR3 is 13 amino acids long. CDR3 amino acids: CASSLEGVGEAFF. DNA for the CDR3: TGCGCCAGCAGCTTGGAAGGGGTCGGTGAAGCTTTCTTT. Variable domain in full (rest from reference TRBV5-1 and TRBJ1-1): KAGVTQTPRYLIKTRGQQVTLSCSPISGHRSVSWYQQTPGQGLQFLFEYFSETQRNKGNFPGRFSGRQFSNSRSEMNVSTLELGDSALYLCASSLEGVGEAFFGQGTRLTVV.

The chain has TRBV6-5 and TRBJ1-5; D not certain. Germline CDR1 reads MNHEY; CDR2 reads SVGAGI. This CDR3 spans 13 amino acids. V dropped 4 bases and J dropped 2 bases, with 6 bases sitting between them. The CDR3 loop is CASSFGGNQPQHF. CDR3 DNA sequence: TGTGCCAGCAGTTTTGGGGGCAATCAGCCCCAGCATTTT.

This sequence joins TRBV11-3 and TRBJ2-1, with D tentatively TRBD2 (5 bases). CDR1 is SGHNT, CDR2 YENEEA, per germline. This CDR3 has 15 amino acids. The germline V and J ends were trimmed by 5 bases and 6 bases, with 17 bases remaining between them. CDR3 in amino acids: CASSPPGLLSNEQFF. The CDR3 DNA reads TGTGCCAGCAGCCCCCCCGGACTGCTAAGCAATGAGCAGTTCTTC.

The CDR3 DNA reads as TGTACCCCGGCGACGGTCCATAGCAATCAGCCCCAGCATTTT. The encoded protein is CTPATVHSNQPQHF. The chain has TRBV5-5 and TRBJ1-5, with unresolved D. Germline V gives CDR1 SGHKS, CDR2 YYEKEE (reference sequence). This CDR3 contains 14 residues.

The rearrangement joins TRBV7-6 to TRBJ2-5; 7 bases are a match to TRBD2. With V trimmed by 5 bases and J by 5 bases, 11 bases remained unmatched. Per germline, CDR1 SGHVS and CDR2 FNYEAQ. This CDR3 spans 15 amino acids. For the CDR3, the DNA is TGTGCCAGCAGCCCACGGCAGCGGGGTGGCGAGACCCAGTACTTC. Translation: CASSPRQRGGETQYF.

The V and J genes are TRBV4-1 and TRBJ2-7; 7 bases are a match to TRBD2. Germline V gene data show CDR1 as MGHRA and CDR2 as YSYEKL. The ends lost 1 base at V and 6 bases at J; junction bases unmatched: 9. This CDR3 is built from 15 residues. The CDR3 DNA sequence: TGCGCCAGCAGCCAAGCTGGAAGCGGGACGGGCGAGCAGTACTTC. Residues: CASSQAGSGTGEQYF.

The chain carries TRBV5-5 and TRBJ1-5; D might be TRBD1 (6 bases). CDR3 length: 14 residues. Deletions cut 0 bases from V and 4 bases from J, with 8 bases between. Germline assignment: CDR1 SGHKS and CDR2 YYEKEE (reference sequence). The CDR3 DNA reads as TGTGCCAGCAGCTTGGGGACAGATAATCAGCCCCAGCATTTT. Its translation: CASSLGTDNQPQHF.

In this sample, this clone turned up once. The chain recombines TRBV6-5 with TRBJ2-5; D possibly matches TRBD1 or TRBD2 (6 bases each). This CDR3 has 15 residues. Germline CDR1 reads MNHEY; CDR2 reads SVGAGI. Trimming removed 5 bases from V and 1 base from J, with 14 bases in between. CDR3: CASSNIRGGQETQYF. The CDR3 DNA follows: TGTGCCAGCAGTAACATCAGGGGAGGCCAAGAGACCCAGTACTTC.

V gene TRBV6-5 combines with J gene TRBJ1-2; 9 bases are a match to TRBD1. The CDR3 runs 13 residues. V lost 4 bases, J lost 7 bases, and 4 bases stayed unmatched. Per germline, CDR1 MNHEY and CDR2 SVGAGI. CDR3 sequence: CASSFGQGTGYTF. The CDR3 DNA reads as TGTGCCAGCAGTTTTGGACAGGGGACTGGCTACACCTTC.

This clone was picked up one time. The chain joins TRBV19 to TRBJ1-5; 8 nucleotides line up with TRBD1. Germline CDR1 and CDR2: LNHDA and SQIVND (reference sequence). The length of the CDR3 is 16 residues. V gave up 6 bases and J gave up 6 bases; unmatched junction bases: 13. CDR3 protein: CASSKLPGQGGQPQHF. The CDR3, as DNA: TGTGCCAGTAGCAAACTACCAGGACAGGGCGGTCAGCCCCAGCATTTT.

V usage is TRBV5-1 and J usage is TRBJ2-3; TRBD1 aligns across 8 bases. Looked up from germline, CDR1 is SGHRS and CDR2 is YFSETQ. J was trimmed by 0 bases and V by 4 bases; bases with no gene match: 7. There are 16 residues in the CDR3. The DNA for the CDR3 is TGCGCCAGCAGCGAAGGGACAGGTCGAAGCACAGATACGCAGTATTTT. This translates into CASSEGTGRSTDTQYF.

The chain carries TRBV15 and TRBJ1-3; no definite D call. The CDR3 has 16 residues. The germline V gene has CDR1 LNHNV and CDR2 YYDKDF (reference sequence). Trimming cost V 7 bases and J 0 bases, with 16 bases left between them. The CDR3, as DNA: TGTGCCACCAACCAAGGGAACCCCGGCTCTGGAAACACCATATATTTT. Amino acid sequence: CATNQGNPGSGNTIYF.

CDR3 DNA: TGTGCCAGCAGGTCCGAAGTAATTAATTCACCCCTCCACTTT. Its protein product is CASRSEVINSPLHF. The V and J genes are TRBV6-5 and TRBJ1-6; D unresolved. V lost 6 bases, J lost 6 bases, and 12 bases lay in between. This CDR3 is built from 14 residues. Germline V lookup: CDR1 MNHEY, CDR2 SVGAGI.

The chain has TRBV6-1 and TRBJ2-7, with 9 nucleotides matching TRBD1. V lost 1 base to trimming and J lost 4 bases; unmatched junction nucleotides: 11. Per germline, CDR1 MNHNS and CDR2 SASEGT. This CDR3 contains 17 residues. This CDR3 reads CASSEEIWGQGVYEQYF. The CDR3 nucleotides read TGTGCCAGCAGTGAAGAAATTTGGGGACAGGGTGTTTACGAGCAGTACTTC.

The chain recombines TRBV9 with TRBJ2-3, with 9 bases matching TRBD2. Germline trimming cut 5 bases from V and 5 bases from J; bases unmatched to any gene: 9. Germline V lookup: CDR1 SGDLS, CDR2 YYNGEE. This CDR3 has 15 residues. CDR3 amino acids: CASSLAGGHGDTQYF. The CDR3 DNA reads as TGTGCCAGCAGTCTGGCGGGGGGGCACGGAGATACGCAGTATTTT. Using reference TRBV9 and TRBJ2-3 for the parts outside the CDR3, the full variable domain is DSGVTQTPKHLITATGQRVTLRCSPRSGDLSVYWYQQSLDQGLQFLIQYYNGEERAKGNILERFSAQQFPDLHSELNLSSLELGDSALYFCASSLAGGHGDTQYFGPGTRLTVL.

The count of this clone is one. The chain carries TRBV5-1 and TRBJ1-3; no clear D gene. The germline gives CDR1 SGHRS, CDR2 YFSETQ. The CDR3 is made up of 15 amino acids. V lost 0 bases, J lost 0 bases, and 7 bases lay in between. In nucleotides, the CDR3 is TGCGCCAGCAGCTTGGAGCCGACCTCTGGAAACACCATATATTTT. It encodes CASSLEPTSGNTIYF.

This chain joins TRBV7-6 and TRBJ1-1; TRBD1 is a possible D gene (6 bases). V lost 1 base and J 1 base, leaving 7 bases between the germline ends. Germline V gene sequence: CDR1 SGHVS, CDR2 FNYEAQ. This CDR3 comprises 14 residues. CDR3 DNA sequence: TGTGCCAGCAGCTTAGGACAGGCGAACACTGAAGCTTTCTTT. This translates into CASSLGQANTEAFF.

CDR3 protein: CASSLDVAGANTEAFF. The DNA for the CDR3 is TGTGCCAGCAGCTTAGATGTGGCAGGAGCGAACACTGAAGCTTTCTTT. The chain combines TRBV7-6 with TRBJ1-1, with D hard to call. There are 16 residues in the CDR3. V was pared by 1 base and J by 1 base, with 13 bases between. Germline V CDR1 and CDR2: SGHVS, FNYEAQ.

The chain has TRBV2 and TRBJ2-7; no firm D call. Germline CDR1 is SNHLY and CDR2 is FYNNEI. CDR3 length equals 13 residues. V was pared by 1 base and J by 1 base, with 5 bases between. Here the CDR3 reads CASSEGFSYEQYF. CDR3 bases: TGTGCCAGCAGTGAAGGATTTTCCTACGAGCAGTACTTC.

This clone was seen only once. V is TRBV7-8 and J is TRBJ2-1; no definite D call. The V end was cut by 5 bases, the J end by 7 bases, with 12 bases between. The length of the CDR3 is 13 residues. Germline V gene data show CDR1 as SGHVS and CDR2 as FQNEAQ. CDR3: CASSTRLWNEQFF. CDR3 sequence (DNA): TGTGCCAGCAGCACCCGACTGTGGAATGAGCAGTTCTTC.

V gene TRBV6-5 combines with J gene TRBJ2-1; tentatively, D is TRBD1 or TRBD2 (6 bases each). Germline CDR1 MNHEY, CDR2 SVGAGI. V was pared by 8 bases and J by 6 bases, with 20 bases between. The CDR3 totals 15 residues. CDR3 DNA sequence: TGTGCCAGCCTCATACAAGGGGGGCACGTCAATGAGCAGTTCTTC. As protein: CASLIQGGHVNEQFF.

This chain connects TRBV3-1 (or the pseudogene TRBV3-2) to TRBJ2-3; tentatively, D is TRBD2 (5 bases). The CDR3 runs 16 residues. The ends were cut back, 1 base at V and 5 bases at J, with 16 bases in the middle. Germline V gene data show CDR1 as LGHDT and CDR2 as YNNKEL (reference sequence). CDR3 residues: CASSQVWDSGGDTQYF. CDR3 nucleotides: TGTGCCAGCAGCCAAGTGTGGGATAGTGGAGGAGATACGCAGTATTTT.

V gene TRBV19 combines with J gene TRBJ2-7; D might be TRBD1 (6 bases). Germline lookup yields CDR1 LNHDA and CDR2 SQIVND (reference sequence). V was cut by 4 bases and J by 7 bases, with 23 bases left in between. The CDR3 contains 16 residues. The CDR3 region has the DNA TGTGCCAGTAGTAGGGACACCTTCGGAGGTTCTCGGGAGCAGTACTTC. Translation: CASSRDTFGGSREQYF.

The V gene is TRBV5-6, the J gene TRBJ2-5, with D hard to call. Trimming shortened V by 1 base and J by 5 bases, and 9 bases separated the two germline ends. CDR1 is SGHDT, CDR2 YYEEEE, per germline. The CDR3 has 13 residues. CDR3 loop: CASSLRVGETQYF. The DNA of the CDR3 is TGTGCCAGCAGCTTGAGAGTTGGGGAGACCCAGTACTTC.

The genes are TRBV11-3 and TRBJ2-1; TRBD2 matches 7 bases. V was clipped by 1 base and J by 5 bases; unmatched bases: 5. Germline V gene lookup returns CDR1 SGHNT and CDR2 YENEEA. The CDR3 length is 15 residues. The CDR3 DNA is TGTGCCAGCAGCTTAGGTAGCGGGCTAAACAATGAGCAGTTCTTC. The encoded protein is CASSLGSGLNNEQFF.

This clone was observed a single time. The rearrangement joins TRBV18 to TRBJ2-4; D is possibly TRBD1 or TRBD2 (7 bases each). The CDR3 extends over 15 amino acids. The germline V gene has CDR1 KGHSH and CDR2 LQKENI. Trimming pared 4 bases from V and 6 bases from J, leaving 16 bases between. CDR3 amino acids: CASSLDREGRNIQYF. The CDR3 nucleotides are TGTGCCAGCTCACTTGACAGGGAGGGTAGAAACATTCAGTACTTC.